These T cell receptor beta chains were read from a single sample in a study of blood T cell repertoires in COVID-19. Method: immunoSEQ multiplex PCR; TCRdb's copy keeps in-frame clones and lacks some. This repertoire shows 99,000 or so clones, 84% found once; its top ten account for less than 2%. Sequencing was performed on peripheral blood. The receptors originated from a man between 70 and 80 years old with active or convalescent COVID-19. CDR3s include the opening cysteine and the closing phenylalanine or tryptophan. Fields, in order: D gene, J gene, clone size, CDR3 length, V gene, CDR3 DNA, CDR3 protein. A D gene is named only where the DNA matches it firmly. Not all rows give a size; the values are once, few, many and, for expanded clones, a class.

d_gene: -; j_gene: TRBJ2-7; abundance: -; len: 17; v_gene: TRBV9; CDR3nt: TGTGCCAGCAGCGTGGGGGGTAACAGGGGCTCATCCTACGAGCAGTACTTC; CDR3aa: CASSVGGNRGSSYEQYF
d_gene: -; j_gene: TRBJ2-7; abundance: -; len: 12; v_gene: TRBV5-1; CDR3nt: TGCGCCAGCAGCCGGGACACCTACGAGCAGTACTTC; CDR3aa: CASSRDTYEQYF
d_gene: -; j_gene: TRBJ1-5; abundance: -; len: 14; v_gene: TRBV7-8; CDR3nt: TGTGCCAGCAGCTTAGCGCACCCGGATCAGCCCCAGCATTTT; CDR3aa: CASSLAHPDQPQHF
d_gene: -; j_gene: TRBJ1-4; abundance: -; len: 17; v_gene: TRBV7-9; CDR3nt: TGTGCCAGCAGCTTAGCTGGGGCGGGGGCATCTAATGAAAAACTGTTTTTT; CDR3aa: CASSLAGAGASNEKLFF
d_gene: -; j_gene: TRBJ1-1; abundance: -; len: 13; v_gene: TRBV7-9; CDR3nt: TGTGCCAGCAGCTTAGCCGGCAGGTCGGAAGCTTTCTTT; CDR3aa: CASSLAGRSEAFF
d_gene: -; j_gene: TRBJ2-3; abundance: few; len: 16; v_gene: TRBV4-2; CDR3nt: TGTGCCAGCAGCCAAGATGGGTGGGCGGGGACAGATACGCAGTATTTT; CDR3aa: CASSQDGWAGTDTQYF
d_gene: TRBD1; j_gene: TRBJ1-1; abundance: once; len: 12; v_gene: TRBV29-1; CDR3nt: TGCAGCGTGACAGGGATGAACACTGAAGCTTTCTTT; CDR3aa: CSVTGMNTEAFF
d_gene: -; j_gene: TRBJ1-2; abundance: few; len: 13; v_gene: TRBV28; CDR3nt: TGTGCCAGCACCGTTGGGCTTAACTATGGCTACACCTTC; CDR3aa: CASTVGLNYGYTF
d_gene: -; j_gene: TRBJ1-1; abundance: -; len: 14; v_gene: TRBV7-2; CDR3nt: TGTGCCAGCAGCTTAGCCGGGGTGAACACTGAAGCTTTCTTT; CDR3aa: CASSLAGVNTEAFF
d_gene: -; j_gene: TRBJ2-1; abundance: -; len: 13; v_gene: TRBV5-1; CDR3nt: TGCGCCAGCAGGGATAGGGGCGACAATGAGCAGTTCTTC; CDR3aa: CASRDRGDNEQFF
d_gene: -; j_gene: TRBJ1-1; abundance: -; len: 15; v_gene: TRBV9; CDR3nt: TGTGCCAGCAGCGGTTCGACGGGGGGATACACTGAAGCTTTCTTT; CDR3aa: CASSGSTGGYTEAFF
d_gene: -; j_gene: TRBJ2-7; abundance: -; len: 16; v_gene: TRBV5-6; CDR3nt: TGTGCCAGCAGCCCCCGCCCAGGGGCTCCCTCCTACGAGCAGTACTTC; CDR3aa: CASSPRPGAPSYEQYF
d_gene: TRBD1; j_gene: TRBJ2-3; abundance: -; len: 15; v_gene: TRBV7-2; CDR3nt: TGTGCCAGCAGCTTACAGGGGGCTGAGGGAGATACGCAGTATTTT; CDR3aa: CASSLQGAEGDTQYF
d_gene: TRBD1; j_gene: TRBJ1-1; abundance: -; len: 16; v_gene: TRBV9; CDR3nt: TGTGCCAGCATGGGGACAGTCGGTCGGGTAAACACTGAAGCTTTCTTT; CDR3aa: CASMGTVGRVNTEAFF
d_gene: -; j_gene: TRBJ2-1; abundance: once; len: 16; v_gene: TRBV30; CDR3nt: TGTGCCTGGAGTACACTCCTGGGGCGGGGATACAATGAGCAGTTCTTC; CDR3aa: CAWSTLLGRGYNEQFF
d_gene: -; j_gene: TRBJ1-5; abundance: -; len: 14; v_gene: TRBV7-2; CDR3nt: TGTGCCAGCAGCTTAGGCTTAGGGGAACCGCCCCAGCATTTT; CDR3aa: CASSLGLGEPPQHF
d_gene: -; j_gene: TRBJ1-5; abundance: -; len: 15; v_gene: TRBV19; CDR3nt: TGTGCCAGCATGGGGCCGTTAAGCGGCAATCAGCCCCAGCATTTT; CDR3aa: CASMGPLSGNQPQHF
d_gene: TRBD1; j_gene: TRBJ1-1; abundance: few; len: 16; v_gene: TRBV2; CDR3nt: TGTGCCAGCAACATATACCCACAGGGGGCTGGGACTGAAGCTTTCTTT; CDR3aa: CASNIYPQGAGTEAFF
d_gene: -; j_gene: TRBJ2-2; abundance: -; len: 16; v_gene: TRBV20-1; CDR3nt: TGCAGTGCTAGTCAGGGCGGAGGGTCGAACACCGGGGAGCTGTTTTTT; CDR3aa: CSASQGGGSNTGELFF
d_gene: -; j_gene: TRBJ2-2; abundance: -; len: 16; v_gene: TRBV15; CDR3nt: TGTGCCACCAGCAGAGATGTACAGGCCCAAACCGGGGAGCTGTTTTTT; CDR3aa: CATSRDVQAQTGELFF
d_gene: -; j_gene: TRBJ1-5; abundance: -; len: 12; v_gene: TRBV19; CDR3nt: TGTGCCATCTCAGAGGGAGGTCAGCCCCAGCATTTT; CDR3aa: CAISEGGQPQHF
d_gene: TRBD2; j_gene: TRBJ2-7; abundance: -; len: 14; v_gene: TRBV6-2/TRBV6-3; CDR3nt: TGTGCCAGCAGTCCCTCGGGGGGGACCTACGAGCAGTACTTC; CDR3aa: CASSPSGGTYEQYF
d_gene: TRBD2; j_gene: TRBJ2-2; abundance: -; len: 17; v_gene: TRBV11-2; CDR3nt: TGTGCCAGCAGCCCATTTCGGGACTACCTGAACACCGGGGAGCTGTTTTTT; CDR3aa: CASSPFRDYLNTGELFF
d_gene: TRBD1; j_gene: TRBJ2-7; abundance: -; len: 15; v_gene: TRBV10-3; CDR3nt: TGTGCCATCAGTGACGAAGGGACAGGGGGCTACGAGCAGTACTTC; CDR3aa: CAISDEGTGGYEQYF
d_gene: TRBD1; j_gene: TRBJ2-1; abundance: -; len: 15; v_gene: TRBV28; CDR3nt: TGTGCCAGCAGTTCCCACGGGACAGGGGGATATGAGCAGTTCTTC; CDR3aa: CASSSHGTGGYEQFF
d_gene: -; j_gene: TRBJ1-2; abundance: -; len: 14; v_gene: TRBV7-2; CDR3nt: TGTGCCAGCAGCTCCACGGGGGGCGGCTATGGCTACACCTTC; CDR3aa: CASSSTGGGYGYTF
d_gene: -; j_gene: TRBJ2-3; abundance: -; len: 15; v_gene: TRBV7-3; CDR3nt: TGTGCCAGCAGCCCCCAGGGGTTAGTGGGCCCGTCGCCGGATTTT; CDR3aa: CASSPQGLVGPSPDF
d_gene: TRBD2; j_gene: TRBJ2-3; abundance: once; len: 17; v_gene: TRBV5-8; CDR3nt: TGTGCCAGCAGCCTGATTAGCGGGGGGACTTACACAGATACGCAGTATTTT; CDR3aa: CASSLISGGTYTDTQYF
d_gene: TRBD2; j_gene: TRBJ2-1; abundance: once; len: 16; v_gene: TRBV6-5; CDR3nt: TGTGCCAGCAGTTCGCTAGCGGGGCGGTCCTACAATGAGCAGTTCTTC; CDR3aa: CASSSLAGRSYNEQFF
d_gene: TRBD2; j_gene: TRBJ2-7; abundance: -; len: 16; v_gene: TRBV6-6; CDR3nt: TGTGCCAGCAGCCCTCCGGGGACTAGCGGGGGACGGGAGCAGTACTTC; CDR3aa: CASSPPGTSGGREQYF
d_gene: -; j_gene: TRBJ2-4; abundance: -; len: 14; v_gene: TRBV5-4; CDR3nt: TGTGCCAGCAGCTTCTCTAGTTCCAAAAACATTCAGTACTTC; CDR3aa: CASSFSSSKNIQYF
d_gene: TRBD1; j_gene: TRBJ1-1; abundance: -; len: 16; v_gene: TRBV5-3; CDR3nt: TGTGCCAGACAGGGGGGAGTACTGGGAGGGAACACTGAAGCTTTCTTT; CDR3aa: CARQGGVLGGNTEAFF
d_gene: -; j_gene: TRBJ1-2; abundance: -; len: 13; v_gene: TRBV7-2; CDR3nt: TGTGCCAGCAGCCCTCCCGGGGGGGGTGGCTACACCTTC; CDR3aa: CASSPPGGGGYTF
d_gene: TRBD1; j_gene: TRBJ1-4; abundance: -; len: 13; v_gene: TRBV6-5; CDR3nt: TGTGCCAGCAGTACGGGGGACAGGGGAAAACTGTTTTTT; CDR3aa: CASSTGDRGKLFF
d_gene: -; j_gene: TRBJ2-5; abundance: -; len: 14; v_gene: TRBV27; CDR3nt: TGTGCCAGCAGTTCAGGGCTAATACAAGAGACCCAGTACTTC; CDR3aa: CASSSGLIQETQYF
d_gene: TRBD2; j_gene: TRBJ2-2; abundance: -; len: 15; v_gene: TRBV6-2/TRBV6-3; CDR3nt: TGTGCCAGCAGCAGGGAGGGCAGAAACACCGGGGAGCTGTTTTTT; CDR3aa: CASSREGRNTGELFF
d_gene: -; j_gene: TRBJ1-2; abundance: -; len: 13; v_gene: TRBV30; CDR3nt: TGTGCCTGGAGTGGGGGGGTAAACTATGGCTACACCTTC; CDR3aa: CAWSGGVNYGYTF
d_gene: TRBD2; j_gene: TRBJ2-1; abundance: -; len: 17; v_gene: TRBV18; CDR3nt: TGTGCCAGCTCACCCCCCCAGCGGGGGATACCCTACAATGAGCAGTTCTTC; CDR3aa: CASSPPQRGIPYNEQFF
d_gene: -; j_gene: TRBJ2-3; abundance: -; len: 12; v_gene: TRBV2; CDR3nt: TGTGCCAGCAGTGAACTCACAGATACGCAGTATTTT; CDR3aa: CASSELTDTQYF
d_gene: TRBD2; j_gene: TRBJ2-5; abundance: -; len: 16; v_gene: TRBV15; CDR3nt: TGTGCCACCAGCAGAGCTGGCGGGGGGTCCCAAGAGACCCAGTACTTC; CDR3aa: CATSRAGGGSQETQYF
d_gene: -; j_gene: TRBJ2-5; abundance: -; len: 15; v_gene: TRBV19; CDR3nt: TGTGCCAGTAGTCCCCTAAGGGGGGGACAAGAGACCCAGTACTTC; CDR3aa: CASSPLRGGQETQYF
d_gene: -; j_gene: TRBJ1-1; abundance: -; len: 13; v_gene: TRBV18; CDR3nt: TGTGCCAGCTCACCTAATTACCGCGCTGAAGCTTTCTTT; CDR3aa: CASSPNYRAEAFF
d_gene: -; j_gene: TRBJ1-2; abundance: -; len: 14; v_gene: TRBV29-1; CDR3nt: TGCAGCGTTGAAAGGGGGGGCCCAGGCTATGGCTACACCTTC; CDR3aa: CSVERGGPGYGYTF
d_gene: -; j_gene: TRBJ2-6; abundance: -; len: 16; v_gene: TRBV18; CDR3nt: TGTGCCAGCTCACGCAGACAGCGCTCTGGGGCCAACGTCCTGACTTTC; CDR3aa: CASSRRQRSGANVLTF
d_gene: -; j_gene: TRBJ2-7; abundance: -; len: 13; v_gene: TRBV6-1; CDR3nt: TGTGCCAGCAGTGACAGGTTTTCCTACGAGCAGTACTTC; CDR3aa: CASSDRFSYEQYF
d_gene: -; j_gene: TRBJ1-1; abundance: -; len: 14; v_gene: TRBV10-2; CDR3nt: TGCGCCAGCAGTGAGTGGACTTTGAACACTGAAGCTTTCTTT; CDR3aa: CASSEWTLNTEAFF
d_gene: TRBD1; j_gene: TRBJ1-2; abundance: -; len: 14; v_gene: TRBV5-1; CDR3nt: TGCGCCAGCACCTGGACAGGGGAAGGCTATGGCTACACCTTC; CDR3aa: CASTWTGEGYGYTF
d_gene: -; j_gene: TRBJ2-7; abundance: once; len: 16; v_gene: TRBV6-5; CDR3nt: TGTGCCAGCAGTTACTCGTATTCCAGTTCTCCCCTCGAGCAGTACTTC; CDR3aa: CASSYSYSSSPLEQYF
d_gene: -; j_gene: TRBJ1-2; abundance: -; len: 12; v_gene: TRBV3-1/TRBV3-2; CDR3nt: TGTGCCAGCAGCCGGGGGGGTCCTGGCTACACCTTC; CDR3aa: CASSRGGPGYTF
d_gene: -; j_gene: TRBJ1-1; abundance: -; len: 12; v_gene: TRBV5-8; CDR3nt: TGTGCCAGCAGCTTGGCAGGGATTGAAGCTTTCTTT; CDR3aa: CASSLAGIEAFF
d_gene: -; j_gene: TRBJ1-1; abundance: -; len: 15; v_gene: TRBV19; CDR3nt: TGTGCCAGTAGCACCGCGGGGGTCGAGGGCACTGAAGCTTTCTTT; CDR3aa: CASSTAGVEGTEAFF
d_gene: -; j_gene: TRBJ2-2; abundance: -; len: 13; v_gene: TRBV5-1; CDR3nt: TGCGCCAGCAGCTTGGACGGGACCGGGGAGCTGTTTTTT; CDR3aa: CASSLDGTGELFF
d_gene: TRBD1; j_gene: TRBJ1-4; abundance: -; len: 15; v_gene: TRBV19; CDR3nt: TGTGCCACCAGGCAAACGGGACAGAGAAATGAAAAACTGTTTTTT; CDR3aa: CATRQTGQRNEKLFF
d_gene: TRBD1; j_gene: TRBJ1-2; abundance: once; len: 15; v_gene: TRBV5-1; CDR3nt: TGCGCCAGCAGCTCTGGGACAGTGGGAAGCTATGGCTACACCTTC; CDR3aa: CASSSGTVGSYGYTF
d_gene: TRBD1; j_gene: TRBJ1-1; abundance: -; len: 16; v_gene: TRBV28; CDR3nt: TGTGCCAGCAGTTTAATACGAGGGGGCCTGAACACTGAAGCTTTCTTT; CDR3aa: CASSLIRGGLNTEAFF
d_gene: -; j_gene: TRBJ2-7; abundance: few; len: 14; v_gene: TRBV6-1; CDR3nt: TGTGCCAGCAGTGAACAAGGGGCGTATGGCGAGCAGTACTTC; CDR3aa: CASSEQGAYGEQYF
d_gene: -; j_gene: TRBJ2-5; abundance: -; len: 12; v_gene: TRBV2; CDR3nt: TGTGCCAGCAGTGAACTAGCCCACACTGGGTACTTC; CDR3aa: CASSELAHTGYF
d_gene: -; j_gene: TRBJ1-2; abundance: -; len: 15; v_gene: TRBV2; CDR3nt: TGTGCCAGCAGTGAACCTCCGACAGGCCGGGATGGCTACACCTTC; CDR3aa: CASSEPPTGRDGYTF